This record concerns one TCR beta chain sequence. Its antigen remains unidentified. Germline CDR1 SGHTA, CDR2 FQGNSA. V shed 4 bases and J shed 2 bases, with 12 bases lying between them. The CDR3 is 15 residues long. This specimen comes from a study of cytomegalovirus exposure and HLA in healthy donors. Study-level findings and limits: For most TCR beta V segments, an earlier analysis put the productive rate at about 87% or about 30% of the time. Later analysis showed most CMV-associated TCR beta chains appearing HLA-restricted.

PCR amplification relied on 60 Vbeta primers (plus 13 Jbeta primers). Data came from immunoSEQ multiplex PCR; TCRdb stores just in-frame clones and leaves some out. This sample carries about 120,000 clones, 70% to 90% of them seen once, and the ten largest clones take about 1.7%. The specimen was PBMCs. The TCR was taken from a man in his forties or fifties in good health and CMV-seronegative. The gene calls are TRBV7-2 and TRBJ1-5; no reliable D call. CDR3: CASSYRHSGNQPQHF. In nucleotides, the CDR3 is TGTGCCAGCAGCTACCGTCATTCGGGCAATCAGCCCCAGCATTTT.